This T cell receptor (beta chain) was captured in a study of Graves' ophthalmopathy and Graves' hyperthyroidism (dated by TCRdb to 2017 to 2018). The study in broad terms: Peripheral blood was collected before any treatment was given, at the time of initial diagnosis. The study used TCR beta repertoire signatures to distinguish Graves' ophthalmopathy from Graves' hyperthyroidism and to predict progression to ophthalmopathy. In total, 135 blood samples were TCR-sequenced: around 42 ophthalmopathy, roughly 77 hyperthyroidism and some 17 hyperthyroidism-to-ophthalmopathy patients. To explore V-J signatures that distinguish ophthalmopathy from hyperthyroidism, a discovery set of about a hundred patients was enrolled, made up of about 40 with ophthalmopathy and 55 to 65 with stable hyperthyroidism. The independent validation cohort included 18 to 20 hyperthyroidism patients plus 17 patients who later progressed from hyperthyroidism to ophthalmopathy. In five to seven hyperthyroidism patients, the T-cell repertoire of thyroid tissue was compared with the T-cell repertoire of blood. After sampling, hyperthyroidism patients received methimazole starting at 30 mg daily, and ophthalmopathy patients received high-dose intravenous methylprednisolone. The approximately 100 discovery patients were divided at random into training and test sets in a 7:3 ratio.

The full study reports these points: In validation, the model predicted ophthalmopathy progression with nearly 71% sensitivity and approximately 75% specificity; roughly 11 predicted patients were CT-confirmed with GO in a median of approximately 6.2 months. Most of the expanded thyroid clonotypes with a frequency above 0.001 were also detected in blood, and it was suggested that the thyroid immune response may be reflected by blood repertoires. In cross-validation, the 13-signature model distinguished ophthalmopathy from stable hyperthyroidism with about 88% sensitivity and roughly 81% specificity, and in the test set the corresponding values were roughly 80% and 76%. No statistical method was used to set the sample size in advance, and the investigators knew which group each participant was assigned to.

This clonotype was detected ten times or more. Its specific antigen is unknown. Per-nucleotide qualities are absent, and no much larger clonotype sits a single base away. Ophthalmopathy patients were characterized by moderately to severely active disease, a Clinical Activity Score of at least 3, a NOSPECS grade of at least 4, and a disease duration under 3 months. Anyone with other autoimmune diseases, uncontrolled infections, pregnancy or lactation was excluded from the study. Clinical symptoms, serum thyroxine, TRAb, thyroid ultrasound and orbital computed tomography formed the basis of the diagnosis. Using Ficoll-Paque density gradient centrifugation, PBMCs were isolated from 8.5 to 10 ml of fresh peripheral blood. Total RNA was extracted using Trizol reagent, and RNA quality was checked on an Agilent 2100 Bioanalyzer. For repertoire sequencing, TCR beta CDR3 regions were amplified from RNA transcripts. The first round was an RT-PCR using HTBI primers with the Qiagen OneStep RT-PCR kit, and this first round was followed by a second-round multiplex PCR, then size selection and purification. Sequencing of the libraries was carried out on an Illumina HiSeq2000 in paired-end mode with 100 bp reads. As for how the authors treated the data: SOAPnuke was used to process the reads, removing any read that contained adapters or uncalled bases, had a mean Phred below 15, or lacked an exact match to the constant primer or identifier. COPE v1.2.5 was used to merge high-quality paired reads. Clonotypes were defined as unique nucleotide sequences and were aligned to IMGT TRB V, D and J references using MiTCR v1.1. The analysis was limited to V-J combinations with a frequency above 0.0001, which together covered 99.2% of repertoires. For each V-J combination, a TCR clonal expansion and chaos score was defined as the ratio of F50 clonal expansion to chaos observed in the TCRdist matrix. Features were reduced by Welch's t-statistics and random forest to around 13 V-J combinations, which fed a naive Bayes classifier. The Morisita-Horn index was used to measure how similar the thyroid and blood repertoires were. Through fastp at Q25 and MiXCR, TCRdb rebuilt clones from the public reads, retaining in-frame beta chains. Identical CDR3 proteins give one entry, which carries the most common genes and DNA. These V and J calls are TCRdb output, not the study's own analysis. A total of about 150,000 distinct CDR3 sequences appear in this sample, roughly 37% of them only once. The leading ten clones occupy roughly 5.8% of the sample.

Its CDR3 holds 15 amino acids, cysteine through phenylalanine. Only CDR3 DNA remains: 45 bases, in frame from the first base. Ends trimmed: V by 4 bases, J by 5 bases; bases unmatched to a gene: 5. CDR1 and CDR2 are read off the germline V gene as SGHTA and FQGNSA. The V and J genes are TRBV7-2 and TRBJ2-5, with 12 central nucleotides matching TRBD2. The sequence came from a woman between 40 and 50 years old with Graves' ophthalmopathy. Donor details come from another sample of the same person, matched by shared clones. Material for sequencing was peripheral blood. The base sequence is TGTGCCAGCAGCTCACCTCTAGCGGGAGGGGAGACCCAGTACTTC. This codes for CASSSPLAGGETQYF.